This TCR beta chain stems from a study of cytomegalovirus exposure and HLA in healthy donors. Study-wide points: Later analysis suggested links between common viral pathogens and several top significant clusters.

The sample holds one count of this clone. What it binds is not known. Different DNA sequences within this sample yield the same CDR3. Germline V gene sequence: CDR1 LNHDA, CDR2 SQIVND (reference sequence). This CDR3 has 13 residues. The germline V and J ends were trimmed by 7 bases and 0 bases, with 9 bases remaining between them. The study ran its PCR with 60 Vbeta and 13 Jbeta primers. Assay: immunoSEQ multiplex PCR; the TCRdb copy retains only in-frame clones and omits some. The sample lists some 200,000 clones; about 70% were seen once. The chain carries TRBV19 and TRBJ1-2, with a possible D match to TRBD1 (5 bases). The origin of this receptor is a man aged 35-49 years in good health and CMV-seropositive. The sample consisted of PBMCs. As DNA, the CDR3 is TGTGCCAGTACAGGGAGGGCTAACTATGGCTACACCTTC. Residues: CASTGRANYGYTF.